This is a list of T cell receptor beta chains from one sample in a study of blood T cells in healthy people across ages. TCRdb ran MiXCR on the 5' RACE reads and lists one entry per CDR3 protein. The sample has around 670,000 distinct CDR3 sequences, roughly 31% seen once. The material sequenced was blood. The receptors come from a woman at least 80 years old in good health. Both conserved end residues are part of each CDR3. Fields, in order: clone size, V gene, D gene, J gene, CDR3 length, CDR3 protein, CDR3 DNA. A D gene is named only where the DNA matches it firmly. The size of a clone is reported for some rows only, either as once, few or many, or as a class for expanded clones.

size: few; V: TRBV21-1; D: -; J: TRBJ1-4; length: 15; CDR3: CASSLGGQRNEKLFF; DNA: TGTGCCAGCAGCTTGGGGGGACAGAGGAATGAAAAACTGTTTTTT
size: many; V: TRBV29-1; D: TRBD2; J: TRBJ2-5; length: 14; CDR3: CSVPPGGVGETQYF; DNA: TGCAGCGTCCCCCCGGGGGGGGTCGGGGAGACCCAGTACTTC
size: -; V: TRBV20-1; D: TRBD1; J: TRBJ2-1; length: 13; CDR3: CSAKRQGTGEQFF; DNA: TGCAGTGCAAAGCGACAGGGCACAGGGGAGCAGTTCTTC
size: few; V: TRBV7-2; D: -; J: TRBJ1-1; length: 14; CDR3: CASSSSRGSTEAFF; DNA: TGTGCCAGCAGCTCTAGTCGGGGGAGCACTGAAGCTTTCTTT
size: few; V: TRBV11-1; D: TRBD2; J: TRBJ2-1; length: 17; CDR3: CASSPSPGGASNNEQFF; DNA: TGTGCCAGCAGCCCTTCCCCCGGGGGGGCCTCCAACAATGAGCAGTTCTTC
size: many; V: TRBV5-1; D: TRBD1; J: TRBJ2-5; length: 15; CDR3: CASSVLTGGAETQYF; DNA: TGCGCCAGCAGCGTACTGACAGGGGGCGCGGAGACCCAGTACTTC
size: many; V: TRBV7-8; D: -; J: TRBJ1-5; length: 16; CDR3: CASSFEGTKTNQPQHF; DNA: TGTGCCAGCAGCTTCGAAGGGACAAAGACCAATCAGCCCCAGCATTTT
size: -; V: TRBV5-8; D: TRBD1; J: TRBJ2-1; length: 15; CDR3: CASSLTGVHSYEQFF; DNA: TGTGCCAGCAGTTTGACAGGGGTCCACTCCTACGAGCAGTTCTTC
size: -; V: TRBV30; D: TRBD1; J: TRBJ1-2; length: 14; CDR3: CAWSGRTGCYGYTF; DNA: TGTGCCTGGAGTGGGCGGACAGGGTGTTATGGCTACACCTTC
size: many; V: TRBV7-2; D: -; J: TRBJ1-1; length: 15; CDR3: CASSPPGSRGTEAFF; DNA: TGTGCCAGCAGCCCGCCAGGGTCACGGGGGACTGAAGCTTTCTTT
size: -; V: TRBV29-1; D: TRBD2; J: TRBJ2-1; length: 13; CDR3: CVIRTSGSNEQFF; DNA: TGCGTCATCCGGACTAGCGGGAGTAATGAGCAGTTCTTC
size: many; V: TRBV7-9; D: TRBD2; J: TRBJ2-3; length: 16; CDR3: CASSFPVPGLGDTQYF; DNA: TGTGCCAGCAGCTTCCCCGTACCGGGACTAGGGGATACGCAGTATTTT
size: -; V: TRBV10-3; D: -; J: TRBJ2-3; length: 13; CDR3: CAISDSYQEAQYF; DNA: TGTGCCATCAGTGACAGTTACCAAGAGGCCCAGTATTTT
size: -; V: TRBV9; D: -; J: TRBJ1-5; length: 15; CDR3: CASSVGVGDNRPQHF; DNA: TGTGCCAGCAGCGTCGGGGTAGGGGACAATCGGCCCCAGCATTTT
size: many; V: TRBV27; D: TRBD1; J: TRBJ2-7; length: 15; CDR3: CASSPRQGGSYEQYF; DNA: TGTGCCAGCAGTCCACGACAGGGGGGCTCCTACGAGCAGTACTTC
size: -; V: TRBV6-2/TRBV6-3; D: TRBD1; J: TRBJ2-2; length: 14; CDR3: CASSPGGHTGELFF; DNA: TGTGCCAGCAGTCCAGGGGGCCACACCGGGGAGCTGTTTTTT
size: many; V: TRBV5-1; D: TRBD1; J: TRBJ2-7; length: 16; CDR3: CASSLGGDRAIYEQYF; DNA: TGCGCCAGCAGCTTGGGTGGGGACAGGGCGATATACGAGCAGTACTTC
size: -; V: TRBV27; D: TRBD2; J: TRBJ2-7; length: 14; CDR3: CASKSLGLADEQYF; DNA: TGTGCCAGCAAATCCCTTGGACTAGCGGATGAGCAGTACTTC
size: many; V: TRBV12-3/TRBV12-4; D: -; J: TRBJ2-1; length: 15; CDR3: CASSLNRDPGSEQFF; DNA: TGTGCCAGCAGTTTGAATAGGGACCCGGGGAGTGAGCAGTTCTTC
size: few; V: TRBV6-6; D: -; J: TRBJ2-7; length: 11; CDR3: CATRGRLEQYF; DNA: TGTGCCACAAGGGGAAGGCTCGAGCAGTACTTC
size: many; V: TRBV6-1; D: -; J: TRBJ2-1; length: 16; CDR3: CASSGQGLSWHNEQFF; DNA: TGTGCCAGCAGTGGCCAGGGCCTCTCATGGCACAATGAGCAGTTCTTC
size: many; V: TRBV6-1; D: -; J: TRBJ1-2; length: 16; CDR3: CASSPQTDLFNYGYTF; DNA: TGTGCCAGCAGTCCCCAGACAGACCTATTCAACTATGGCTACACCTTC
size: -; V: TRBV20-1; D: -; J: TRBJ1-5; length: 14; CDR3: CSASRDRGIEPQHF; DNA: TGCAGTGCTAGCAGGGACCGGGGCATCGAGCCCCAGCATTTT
size: -; V: TRBV10-3; D: -; J: TRBJ2-5; length: 13; CDR3: CAISEGGGETQYF; DNA: TGTGCCATCAGTGAAGGAGGGGGTGAGACCCAGTACTTC
size: few; V: TRBV20-1; D: -; J: TRBJ2-5; length: 13; CDR3: CSASPGLRETQYF; DNA: TGCAGTGCTAGCCCCGGTCTCCGGGAGACCCAGTACTTC
size: few; V: TRBV6-6; D: -; J: TRBJ1-3; length: 16; CDR3: CASSWTASTAGNTIYF; DNA: TGTGCCAGCAGTTGGACCGCTAGCACGGCTGGAAACACCATATATTTT
size: many; V: TRBV4-2; D: TRBD1; J: TRBJ2-1; length: 14; CDR3: CASSQDRGLGEQFF; DNA: TGTGCCAGCAGCCAAGACAGGGGGCTAGGGGAGCAGTTCTTC
size: few; V: TRBV14; D: TRBD1; J: TRBJ2-3; length: 15; CDR3: CASSQAGTGTDTQYF; DNA: TGTGCCAGCAGCCAAGCGGGGACAGGGACAGATACGCAGTATTTT
size: few; V: TRBV12-5; D: -; J: TRBJ2-1; length: 12; CDR3: CASGLGNNEQFF; DNA: TGTGCTAGTGGTTTAGGGAACAATGAGCAGTTCTTC
size: few; V: TRBV6-1; D: TRBD1; J: TRBJ2-1; length: 18; CDR3: CASSEKRLGTGVRNEQFF; DNA: TGTGCCAGCAGTGAAAAACGGCTCGGGACAGGGGTCCGCAATGAGCAGTTCTTC
size: many; V: TRBV7-9; D: TRBD1; J: TRBJ2-1; length: 15; CDR3: CASSETGTDYNEQFF; DNA: TGTGCCAGCAGCGAAACCGGGACAGATTACAATGAGCAGTTCTTC
size: few; V: TRBV4-2; D: TRBD1; J: TRBJ1-5; length: 16; CDR3: CASSQGTRTGDQPQHF; DNA: TGTGCCAGCAGCCAAGGGACTCGGACAGGGGATCAGCCCCAGCATTTT
size: many; V: TRBV7-2; D: -; J: TRBJ1-4; length: 15; CDR3: CASSPGGNPNEKLFF; DNA: TGTGCCAGCAGCCCTGGCGGCAACCCTAATGAAAAACTGTTTTTT
size: -; V: TRBV7-2; D: -; J: TRBJ2-5; length: 14; CDR3: CVSSFSPVGETQYF; DNA: TGTGTCAGCAGCTTTAGTCCAGTGGGAGAGACCCAGTACTTC
size: many; V: TRBV12-3/TRBV12-4; D: TRBD2; J: TRBJ2-5; length: 15; CDR3: CASRRRGGGMETQYF; DNA: TGTGCCAGCAGAAGGCGGGGGGGAGGGATGGAGACCCAGTACTTC
size: -; V: TRBV6-6; D: -; J: TRBJ1-1; length: 15; CDR3: CASSYSSMVNTEAFF; DNA: TGTGCCAGCAGTTACTCGTCTATGGTGAACACTGAAGCTTTCTTT
size: many; V: TRBV5-1; D: -; J: TRBJ2-3; length: 15; CDR3: CASSLDTPSTDTQYF; DNA: TGCGCCAGCAGCTTGGACACCCCTAGCACAGATACGCAGTATTTT
size: -; V: TRBV6-2/TRBV6-3; D: TRBD2; J: TRBJ2-5; length: 12; CDR3: CASSYSAGEQYF; DNA: TGTGCCAGCAGTTACTCGGCGGGGGAGCAGTACTTC
size: -; V: TRBV20-1; D: TRBD2; J: TRBJ2-2; length: 15; CDR3: CSASGGGANTGELFF; DNA: TGCAGTGCTAGTGGGGGGGGAGCCAACACCGGGGAGCTGTTTTTT
size: -; V: TRBV7-2; D: -; J: TRBJ2-1; length: 11; CDR3: CASGLVEEQFF; DNA: TGTGCCAGCGGCTTAGTTGAGGAGCAGTTCTTC
size: many; V: TRBV27; D: -; J: TRBJ2-3; length: 13; CDR3: CASTLPGTDTQYF; DNA: TGTGCCAGCACCCTACCCGGCACAGATACGCAGTATTTT
size: -; V: TRBV20-1; D: -; J: TRBJ1-2; length: 12; CDR3: CSAQPGVYGYTF; DNA: TGCAGTGCTCAACCTGGGGTTTATGGCTACACCTTC
size: many; V: TRBV6-6; D: -; J: TRBJ1-6; length: 15; CDR3: CASSLGGGYNSPLHF; DNA: TGTGCCAGCAGTTTGGGGGGAGGATATAATTCACCCCTCCACTTT
size: few; V: TRBV6-1; D: TRBD1; J: TRBJ1-6; length: 17; CDR3: CASKSRTGTGANSPLHF; DNA: TGTGCCAGCAAGAGCCGCACCGGGACAGGGGCGAATTCACCCCTCCACTTT
size: few; V: TRBV11-2; D: -; J: TRBJ1-1; length: 15; CDR3: CASRSTSAANTEAFF; DNA: TGTGCCAGCAGGTCGACATCGGCGGCGAACACTGAAGCTTTCTTT
size: -; V: TRBV2; D: -; J: TRBJ1-5; length: 14; CDR3: CASSESFSNQPQHF; DNA: TGTGCCAGCAGTGAAAGTTTCTCCAATCAGCCCCAGCATTTT
size: many; V: TRBV7-3; D: -; J: TRBJ2-3; length: 17; CDR3: CASSLMGQGEGTDTQYF; DNA: TGTGCCAGCAGCCTAATGGGGCAGGGGGAGGGCACAGATACGCAGTATTTT
size: -; V: TRBV6-6; D: -; J: TRBJ2-2; length: 13; CDR3: CASRRGNTGELFF; DNA: TGTGCCAGCAGACGGGGGAACACCGGGGAGCTGTTTTTT
size: -; V: TRBV19; D: -; J: TRBJ2-1; length: 13; CDR3: CASSASSGDEQFF; DNA: TGTGCCAGTAGTGCGTCGTCGGGGGATGAGCAGTTCTTC
size: many; V: TRBV6-6; D: TRBD2; J: TRBJ2-7; length: 16; CDR3: CASSSRTSGYTYEQYF; DNA: TGTGCCAGCAGTTCCCGGACTAGCGGGTATACCTACGAGCAGTACTTC
size: few; V: TRBV18; D: -; J: TRBJ2-3; length: 15; CDR3: CASSPPRTGADTQYF; DNA: TGTGCCAGCTCACCACCACGGACTGGAGCGGATACGCAGTATTTT
size: -; V: TRBV21-1; D: -; J: TRBJ1-1; length: 15; CDR3: CASSKEGRENAEAFF; DNA: TGTGCCAGCAGCAAAGAGGGCAGGGAGAACGCTGAAGCTTTCTTT
size: many; V: TRBV4-1; D: -; J: TRBJ2-7; length: 13; CDR3: CASSLSVFYEQYF; DNA: TGCGCCAGCAGCCTATCCGTCTTCTACGAGCAGTACTTC
size: few; V: TRBV6-2/TRBV6-3; D: -; J: TRBJ2-7; length: 11; CDR3: CASRFTYEQYF; DNA: TGTGCCAGCAGGTTTACGTACGAGCAGTACTTC
size: many; V: TRBV9; D: -; J: TRBJ2-7; length: 14; CDR3: CASSHSTGMAEQYF; DNA: TGTGCCAGCAGCCATTCTACAGGGATGGCCGAGCAGTACTTC
size: -; V: TRBV30; D: -; J: TRBJ1-2; length: 14; CDR3: CAWSVLSGAEGYTF; DNA: TGTGCCTGGAGTGTACTATCAGGGGCGGAGGGCTACACCTTC
size: once; V: TRBV20-1; D: -; J: TRBJ2-1; length: 14; CDR3: CSVNSGTAGEAQFF; DNA: TGCAGTGTTAATTCGGGGACGGCAGGGGAGGCCCAGTTCTTC